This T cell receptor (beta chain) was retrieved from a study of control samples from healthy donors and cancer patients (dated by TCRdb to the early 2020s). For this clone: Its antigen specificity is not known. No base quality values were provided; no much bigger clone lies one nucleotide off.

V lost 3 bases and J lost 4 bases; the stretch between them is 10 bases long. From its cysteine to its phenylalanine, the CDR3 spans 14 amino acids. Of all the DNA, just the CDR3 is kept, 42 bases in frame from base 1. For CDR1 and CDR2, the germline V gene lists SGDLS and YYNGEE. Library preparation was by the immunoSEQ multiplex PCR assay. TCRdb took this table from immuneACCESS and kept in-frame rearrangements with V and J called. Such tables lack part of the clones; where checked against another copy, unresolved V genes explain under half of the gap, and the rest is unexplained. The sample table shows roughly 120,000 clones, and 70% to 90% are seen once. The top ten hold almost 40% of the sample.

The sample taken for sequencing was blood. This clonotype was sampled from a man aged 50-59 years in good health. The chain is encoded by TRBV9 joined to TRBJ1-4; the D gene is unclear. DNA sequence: TGTGCCAGCAGCGGAGACATGGATAATGAAAAACTGTTTTTT. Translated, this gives CASSGDMDNEKLFF.